Listed below are T cell receptor beta chains from one sample, sequenced in a study of cytomegalovirus exposure and HLA in healthy donors. Profiled with immunoSEQ multiplex PCR; TCRdb holds only in-frame clones, not every one. The sample yields 150,000 or so clones, about three quarters seen once. The sequenced sample consisted of PBMCs. The origin of the receptors is a man aged 35-49 years in good health and CMV-seropositive. The CDR3 runs from the conserved cysteine through the conserved F or W. D genes are given only for firm matches.

v_call d_call cdr3_aa
TRBV5-4 TRBD1 CASSPGTDEQYF
TRBV13 TRBD2 CASSLSLAGGWDEQFF
TRBV14 TRBD1 CASSQDRNRGNEKLFF
TRBV10-1 TRBD2 CASSDGASGFTDTQYF
TRBV5-1 NA CASSLDGKSSYNEQFF
TRBV5-4 NA CASSPGDQETQYF
TRBV2 NA CASPVGPGEKAFF
TRBV5-1 TRBD1 CASSTDRGNTGELFF
TRBV11-2 NA CASSYEQGGGYTF
TRBV7-6 TRBD2 CASSLTPSQTSGISYEQYF
TRBV4-1 TRBD1 CASSQEGVGGLYEQYF
TRBV18 TRBD2 CASSPQKERGRIRYEQYF
TRBV15 NA CATSRDWTTSDEQYF
TRBV6-5 NA CASSLRGDIQYF
TRBV29-1 TRBD2 CSVSTLAGGFTDTQYF
TRBV5-1 NA CASSPRKLASHEQYF